This T cell receptor (beta chain) was recovered during a study of blood T cell repertoires in COVID-19. Study-wide context: Some COVID-19 samples were acute and others convalescent; all came from the United States, Italy and Spain.

In the authors' workflow: Estimation of nucleated cell counts relied on the amplification of reference gene primers. TCRdb keeps only in-frame clones here, not all; method: immunoSEQ multiplex PCR. That table furnishes V, J and clone size, whereas the DNA furnished D and trimming. The repertoire has under 250,000 clones, 85% to 90% of them found once; the top ten carry 9.5% to 13%. Followed longitudinally, the Seattle patients had been enrolled during active infection. CDR1 is MNHEY and CDR2 is SVGEGT in the germline V gene. The V gene end was trimmed by 2 bases and the J gene end by 6 bases; junction bases not matched to a gene: 10. CDR3 size: 15 residues.

This clonotype was obtained from a man between 50 and 59 years old with COVID-19, enrolled during active disease. The genes are TRBV6-2 or TRBV6-3 and TRBJ2-7, with TRBD1 matching over 7 bases. The sequenced material came from peripheral blood. The CDR3 region is CASSYNGRGTGEQYF. For the CDR3, the DNA is TGTGCCAGCAGTTACAACGGCAGGGGGACCGGCGAGCAGTACTTC.